The 7 T cell receptor beta chains below were found in one sample sequenced in a study of Ad26.COV2.S vaccination and SARS-CoV-2 variants. Method: immunoSEQ multiplex PCR; TCRdb's copy keeps in-frame clones and lacks some. The sample yields over 350,000 clones, roughly nine tenths seen once. As to treatment: over 15 received Ad26.COV2.S at low or high dose, single or two shots; several received placebo; per-sample allocation not given. Collection of samples fell on day 63 after the first vaccine or placebo injection. Sequences were derived from peripheral blood, sampled in a trial of Ad26.COV2.S vaccine versus placebo. These receptors were taken from a person between 18 and 60 years old who received the Ad26.COV2.S COVID-19 vaccine or a placebo.

This clone was counted between two and nine times. The chain is built from TRBV6-5 and TRBJ2-7, with 10 bases that match TRBD1. Germline CDR1 reads MNHEY; CDR2 reads SVGAGI. The CDR3 has 13 amino acids. Trimming at V came to 5 bases and at J to 6 bases, leaving 4 bases not matched to a gene. CDR3 sequence: CASSPDRGREQYF. The CDR3 DNA reads TGTGCCAGCAGTCCAGACAGGGGGCGCGAGCAGTACTTC.

The chain employs TRBV7-8 and TRBJ1-4; weak D call: TRBD1 (5 bases). Trimming took off 1 base at V and 3 bases at J, with 18 bases between the two ends. The germline V gene encodes CDR1 SGHVS and CDR2 FQNEAQ. There are 18 residues in the CDR3. DNA for the CDR3: TGTGCCAGCAGCTTAGTCCGGGACGCATATAGAGCTAATGAAAAACTGTTTTTT. Translated: CASSLVRDAYRANEKLFF.

This sequence joins TRBV3-1 (or the pseudogene TRBV3-2) and TRBJ2-7; D is possibly TRBD1 or TRBD2 (6 bases each). Trimming took off 4 bases at V and 0 bases at J, with 19 bases between the two ends. The CDR3 has 17 amino acids. The germline gives CDR1 LGHDT, CDR2 YNNKEL (reference sequence). CDR3 sequence: CASSPLRGTSTSYEQYF. CDR3 sequence (DNA): TGTGCCAGCAGCCCCCTCCGGGGGACATCGACCTCCTACGAGCAGTACTTC.

Notes on this clone: The limits of the CDR3 on the DNA are not certain, so only TCRdb's listed CDR3 is given. The chain joins TRBV24-1 to TRBJ2-1; the table gives TRBD1 as D, unverified against the DNA. The length of the CDR3 is 15 amino acids, counting both ends. Germline V lookup: CDR1 KGHDR, CDR2 SFDVKD. CDR3 region: CATSDFGTGNNGKFF.

The chain has TRBV9 and TRBJ1-1; D gene uncertain. CDR1 SGDLS and CDR2 YYNGEE come from the germline V gene. This CDR3 region has 13 residues. Between the trimmed V and J ends, which lost 3 bases and 4 bases, there was a span of 10 bases. Written as DNA, the CDR3 is TGTGCCAGCAGCGAATTGAGGTCCACTGAAGCTTTCTTT. Translating it yields CASSELRSTEAFF. The complete variable domain, with remaining parts taken from reference TRBV9 and TRBJ1-1, reads DSGVTQTPKHLITATGQRVTLRCSPRSGDLSVYWYQQSLDQGLQFLIQYYNGEERAKGNILERFSAQQFPDLHSELNLSSLELGDSALYFCASSELRSTEAFFGQGTRLTVV.

CDR3: CSVAGQGSYEQYF. CDR3 coding DNA: TGCAGCGTTGCGGGACAGGGCTCCTACGAGCAGTACTTC. This rearrangement joins TRBV29-1 to TRBJ2-7; 9 nucleotides match TRBD1. The CDR3 is 13 residues long. Per the germline V gene, CDR1 is SQVTM and CDR2 is ANQGSEA. Unmatched junction bases numbered 1, after V lost 4 bases and J lost 0 bases.

The chain uses TRBV21-1 and TRBJ2-7; TRBD1, the table's D call, was not compared with the DNA. TRBV21-1 is flagged as a pseudogene. The CDR3 has 16 amino acids. CDR3 sequence reads: CASSDSRTGGLDEQYF. For the CDR3, the DNA is TGTGCCAGCAGCGATTCACGGACAGGGGGCCTCGACGAGCAGTACTTC.